Listed below are T cell receptor beta chains from one sample, sequenced in a study of OX40 agonist ivuxolimab in advanced cancers. Libraries were prepared by immunoSEQ multiplex PCR; TCRdb keeps only in-frame clonotypes and omits some of them. This sample has about 40,000 clones, with 85% to 90% found just once. The sequencing here drew on CD4+ or CD8+ T cells sorted from blood, taken in a trial of the OX40 agonist ivuxolimab. Receptor source: an adult with an advanced solid tumor such as melanoma, head and neck, liver or kidney cancer. Both conserved end residues are part of each CDR3.

j_call	v_call	cdr3_aa
TRBJ1-5	TRBV6-5	CASRPGQGYQPQHF
TRBJ2-1	TRBV15	CATRDRVGNEQFF
TRBJ1-5	TRBV4-1	CASSPRGQGNQPQHF
TRBJ2-7	TRBV5-5	CASSFNSGSAREQYF
TRBJ2-7	TRBV4-2	CASSPRDSNYEQYF
TRBJ1-2	TRBV11-2	CASSFPGPASGGYTF
TRBJ1-2	TRBV27	CASRPGTTSYGYTF
TRBJ1-2	TRBV14	CASSQHRDRRSRNYGYTF
TRBJ1-3	TRBV30	CAWSEDTGNTIYF
TRBJ2-3	TRBV15	CATSRSLLAYTDTQYF
TRBJ2-3	TRBV4-1	CASSAGLAGGPSTDTQYF
TRBJ1-5	TRBV16	CASSQEEEDYQPQHF
TRBJ2-7	TRBV7-8	CASSSPGQGFYEQYF
TRBJ1-2	TRBV25-1	CASSPDLGVPPYGYTF